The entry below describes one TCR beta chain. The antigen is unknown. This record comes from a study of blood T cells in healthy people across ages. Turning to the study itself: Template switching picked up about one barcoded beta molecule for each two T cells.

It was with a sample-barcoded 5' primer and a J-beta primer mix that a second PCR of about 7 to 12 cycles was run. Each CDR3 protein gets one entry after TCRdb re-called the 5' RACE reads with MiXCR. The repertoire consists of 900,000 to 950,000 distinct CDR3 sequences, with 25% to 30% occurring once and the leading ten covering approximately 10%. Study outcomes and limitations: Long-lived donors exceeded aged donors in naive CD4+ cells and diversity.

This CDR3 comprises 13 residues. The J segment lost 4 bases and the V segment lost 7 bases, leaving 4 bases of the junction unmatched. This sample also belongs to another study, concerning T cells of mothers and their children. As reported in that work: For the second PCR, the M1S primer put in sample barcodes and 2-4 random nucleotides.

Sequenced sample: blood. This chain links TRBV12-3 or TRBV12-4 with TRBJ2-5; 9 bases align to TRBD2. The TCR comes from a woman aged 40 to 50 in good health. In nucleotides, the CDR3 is TGTGCCAGCAACCTAGCGGGATCAGAGACCCAGTACTTC. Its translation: CASNLAGSETQYF.